This T cell receptor (delta chain) derives from a study of γδ T cells in repeated Plasmodium falciparum infection. TCRdb re-identified clones in the multiplex PCR reads via CATT. The sample holds 85,000 to 100,000 delta-chain clones; more than 0.85% are singletons and the top ten take nearly 10%. This CDR3 is built from 12 residues. With 4 bases removed from V and 6 bases from J, the gap between germline ends came to 9 bases. The germline gives CDR1 TSWWSYY, CDR2 QGS. Vgamma9/Vdelta2+ and Vdelta2-negative gammadelta T cells were flow-sorted from PBMC for bulk sequencing. This clone was seen at least ten times.

Material: gamma-delta T cells from blood. The rearrangement uses TRDV1 and TRDJ1; D is unresolved. The sequence came from a pool of human donors (malaria-infected and uninfected, not separated). The DNA of the CDR3 is TGTGCTCTTGGGGTCTCGGTAAATAAACTCATCTTT. Protein: CALGVSVNKLIF.